This paragraph covers one T cell receptor beta chain sequence. Unmatched junction bases numbered 13, after V lost 3 bases and J lost 0 bases. The CDR3 is made up of 19 amino acids. Germline CDR1 reads SGDLS; CDR2 reads YYNGEE. These data belong to a study of shared T cell receptors in the human thymus. Assay used: immunoSEQ multiplex PCR; TCRdb lists only in-frame clones, some missing. The table records 700,000 to 750,000 clones, approximately 85% of them present only once. This sample also belongs to another study, concerning human thymus T cells. Per that study: Healthy Finnish infants undergoing corrective surgery for congenital heart defects were the donors. Thymic resections from corrective heart surgery supplied the tissue. Both thymic and peripheral blood repertoires showed apparently biased V and J usage. Unrelated people showed highly overlapping thymic repertoires, related research reported.

This chain joins TRBV9 and TRBJ2-1, with 9 bases aligning to TRBD1. The receptor was isolated from a girl less than two years old with a congenital heart defect. Specimen: thymocytes. The CDR3 DNA reads TGTGCCAGCAGCGGACCACAGGGGGCGGGTTTAAACTCCTACAATGAGCAGTTCTTC. Its translation: CASSGPQGAGLNSYNEQFF.